A single sample is the source of the 14 T cell receptor beta chains below, sequenced in a study of cytomegalovirus exposure and HLA in healthy donors. 60 Vbeta and 13 Jbeta primers were used in PCR. Method: immunoSEQ multiplex PCR; TCRdb's copy keeps in-frame clones and lacks some. Here the sample spans around 120,000 clones, 75% to 85% being singletons. Sequenced: PBMCs. The receptor source for this set is a girl aged 2-15 years in good health and CMV-seronegative.

The chain uses TRBV30 and TRBJ2-2; 10 bases fit TRBD1. CDR3 length: 15 residues. Trimming cost V 2 bases and J 7 bases; bases outside gene matches: 7. The V gene's germline CDR1 is GTSNPN and CDR2 SVGIG (reference sequence). DNA for the CDR3: TGTGCCTGGAGTACCGGGACAGGGGTTTTCGGGGAGCTGTTTTTT. It is translated as CAWSTGTGVFGELFF.

The CDR3 bases are TGTGCCAGCAGTTTGGTGGGGGCACGCAATCAGCCCCAGCATTTT. Translated, it gives CASSLVGARNQPQHF. The chain is built from TRBV28 and TRBJ1-5; possible D gene TRBD1, 6 bases. Germline CDR1 and CDR2: MDHEN and SYDVKM. Trimming took off 3 bases at V and 2 bases at J, with 11 bases between the two ends. CDR3 length: 15 residues.

The chain has TRBV7-8 and TRBJ1-6; D is perhaps TRBD1 (5 bases). Germline CDR1 is SGHVS and CDR2 is FQNEAQ. The CDR3 sequence is 15 residues long. V dropped 3 bases and J dropped 6 bases, with 12 bases sitting between them. The DNA for the CDR3 is TGTGCCAGCAGCTTCGGGGGACCGACTAATTCACCCCTCCACTTT. This translates into CASSFGGPTNSPLHF. Looking up the rest from reference TRBV7-8 and TRBJ1-6 gives the full variable domain: GAGVSQSPRYKVAKRGQDVALRCDPISGHVSLFWYQQALGQGPEFLTYFQNEAQLDKSGLPSDRFFAERPEGSVSTLKIQRTQQEDSAVYLCASSFGGPTNSPLHFGNGTRLTVT.

V usage is TRBV9 and J usage is TRBJ2-7, with TRBD2 identical over 15 bases. Germline V gene sequence: CDR1 SGDLS, CDR2 YYNGEE. V shed 2 bases and J 2 bases; nucleotides not matched to a gene: 2. The CDR3 consists of 16 residues. CDR3 sequence: CASSVGLAGGTYEQYF. The CDR3 DNA sequence: TGTGCCAGCAGCGTGGGACTAGCGGGAGGCACCTACGAGCAGTACTTC.

The chain joins TRBV4-1 to TRBJ2-1, with 8 bases lining up with TRBD2. From germline, CDR1 is MGHRA and CDR2 YSYEKL. V shed 3 bases, J shed 4 bases, and the junction held 11 bases outside the gene matches. This CDR3 spans 17 amino acids. Here the CDR3 DNA reads TGCGCCAGCAGCCACTCAGCGGGAGTGACCCCTTACAATGAGCAGTTCTTC. Its protein product is CASSHSAGVTPYNEQFF.

This sequence joins TRBV27 and TRBJ1-5; D may be TRBD1 (6 bases). V gave up 8 bases and J gave up 5 bases, with 13 bases separating them. In germline, CDR1 is MNHEY, CDR2 SMNVEV (reference sequence). This CDR3 contains 13 residues. Here the CDR3 reads CASPGAVDQPQHF. For the CDR3, the DNA is TGTGCCAGCCCAGGGGCGGTAGATCAGCCCCAGCATTTT.

The V gene is TRBV18, the J gene TRBJ1-1; TRBD1 might be the D (5 bases). The germline V gene has CDR1 KGHSH and CDR2 LQKENI. Trimming stripped 2 bases from V and 0 bases from J, with 19 bases between. This CDR3 has 18 residues. The CDR3 bases are TGTGCCAGCTCACCATTAAGTCTGGCAGGGCGAATGAACACTGAAGCTTTCTTT. This gives the protein CASSPLSLAGRMNTEAFF.

The V gene is TRBV28, the J gene TRBJ1-2, with D perhaps matching TRBD1 (5 bases). Trimming cost V 3 bases and J 8 bases, with 13 bases left between them. The CDR3 runs to 13 residues. The germline gives CDR1 MDHEN, CDR2 SYDVKM. The CDR3: CASSFRRGGGYTF. The CDR3 region has the DNA TGTGCCAGCAGTTTTAGGAGGGGAGGAGGCTACACCTTC.

The V and J genes are TRBV28 and TRBJ2-3; unclear D gene. This CDR3 is 15 amino acids long. Per germline, CDR1 MDHEN and CDR2 SYDVKM. The ends were cut back, 7 bases at V and 1 base at J, with 15 bases in the middle. CDR3 amino acids: CASNSPRMGTDTQYF. The CDR3 DNA reads TGTGCCAGCAACTCCCCGAGGATGGGCACAGATACGCAGTATTTT.

V gene TRBV30 combines with J gene TRBJ1-5, with TRBD1 identical over 10 bases. Germline CDR1 GTSNPN, CDR2 SVGIG (reference sequence). This CDR3 contains 17 residues. V trimming: 8 bases; J trimming: 0 bases; junction bases outside the gene matches: 13. The chain's CDR3 is CAPPSPGQGYSNQPQHF. The CDR3 DNA sequence: TGTGCCCCCCCGTCCCCGGGACAGGGGTATAGCAATCAGCCCCAGCATTTT.

The chain carries TRBV5-6 and TRBJ2-4; perhaps TRBD2 as D (7 bases). Germline V gives CDR1 SGHDT, CDR2 YYEEEE. V gave up 1 base and J gave up 0 bases, with 14 bases separating them. This CDR3 region has 17 residues. The CDR3 bases are TGTGCCAGCAGCTTGTTGGGGGAGGGGGTAGCCAAAAACATTCAGTACTTC. It encodes CASSLLGEGVAKNIQYF.

The chain employs TRBV5-1 and TRBJ2-1, with 12 bases that match TRBD2. Germline values: CDR1 SGHRS, CDR2 YFSETQ. V was pared by 4 bases and J by 8 bases, with 7 bases of the junction left unmatched. This CDR3 comprises 15 residues. The CDR3 DNA follows: TGCGCCAGCAGCACGACTAGCGGGAGTTCGGATGAGCAGTTCTTC. Protein sequence: CASSTTSGSSDEQFF.

The chain uses TRBV6-4 and TRBJ2-3; TRBD2 agrees at 8 bases. The J segment lost 3 bases and the V segment lost 4 bases, leaving 3 bases of the junction unmatched. Germline values: CDR1 MRHNA, CDR2 SNTAGT. CDR3 length: 14 amino acids. CDR3 DNA: TGTGCCAGCAGTGGTAGCGGGGCGACAGATACGCAGTATTTT. Its translation: CASSGSGATDTQYF.

This clone was counted a few times. The chain carries TRBV2 and TRBJ2-5; 7 nucleotides match TRBD1. The germline gives CDR1 SNHLY, CDR2 FYNNEI. J lost 4 bases, V lost 4 bases, and 3 bases had no gene match. There are 13 residues in the CDR3. This CDR3 reads CASSGDRAETQYF. CDR3 nucleotides: TGTGCCAGCAGTGGAGACAGGGCAGAGACCCAGTACTTC.